The 31 T cell receptor beta chains reported below all come from one sample, sequenced in a study of shared clonotypes between healthy human individuals. Using immunoSEQ multiplex PCR, the repertoire was profiled, and TCRdb retains in-frame clones only, with some absent. The repertoire holds some 1.4 million clones, with 95% to 97% as singletons. Source material: naive CD4+ T cells sorted from blood. The sample's subset: CD45RA+ positively selected. All receptors come from a man aged 25 to 40 in good health.

The chain links TRBV9 to TRBJ1-1; D not certain. CDR3 length equals 13 residues. Germline loops: CDR1 SGDLS, CDR2 YYNGEE. V lost 3 bases, J lost 6 bases, and 12 bases lay in between. The CDR3 loop reads CASSAPGLAEAFF. DNA of the CDR3: TGTGCCAGCAGCGCGCCGGGGTTGGCTGAAGCTTTCTTT.

The rearrangement links TRBV27 to TRBJ1-5; D might be TRBD1 (6 bases). Germline CDR1 is MNHEY and CDR2 is SMNVEV (reference sequence). V was shortened by 5 bases and J by 9 bases, with 20 bases between the two germline ends. The CDR3 is 15 residues long. CDR3 sequence: CASSRLTGTMGPQHF. The CDR3 bases are TGTGCCAGCAGTCGACTGACAGGTACCATGGGGCCCCAGCATTTT.

This clone was counted a single time. The CDR3 DNA reads TGTGCCAGCAGCTTGCTAGCAGCCACCGGGGAGCTGTTTTTT. Translating it yields CASSLLAATGELFF. The J gene is TRBJ2-2, the V gene TRBV7-2, with D maybe TRBD2 (5 bases). CDR1 and CDR2 from the germline V gene are SGHTA and FQGNSA. This CDR3 contains 14 residues. The ends were cut back, 3 bases at V and 4 bases at J, with 9 bases in the middle.

V gene TRBV6-1 combines with J gene TRBJ1-2, with 7 bases fitting TRBD1. Trimming at V came to 1 base and at J to 4 bases, leaving 3 bases not matched to a gene. Germline loops: CDR1 MNHNS, CDR2 SASEGT. This CDR3 is 14 amino acids long. CDR3 sequence reads: CASSEGAGGYGYTF. The CDR3 DNA follows: TGTGCCAGCAGTGAAGGAGCAGGGGGCTATGGCTACACCTTC.

The genes are TRBV27 and TRBJ2-1; D might be TRBD2 (6 bases). The CDR3 spans 16 residues. V lost 1 base, J lost 1 base, and 11 bases lay in between. CDR1 and CDR2 (germline): MNHEY, SMNVEV (reference sequence). The CDR3 region is CASSLWLASSYNEQFF. The CDR3 DNA is TGTGCCAGCAGTTTATGGCTAGCGAGTTCCTACAATGAGCAGTTCTTC.

The table lists this clone with a count of one. This rearrangement joins TRBV28 to TRBJ2-3; D is possibly TRBD1 or TRBD2 (5 bases each). There are 15 residues in the CDR3. The V and J ends lost 6 bases and 4 bases respectively, with 17 bases between them. The germline gives CDR1 MDHEN, CDR2 SYDVKM. CDR3 sequence (DNA): TGTGCCAGCAGGCAGGGACGGCCGAGGCCAGATACGCAGTATTTT. Protein product: CASRQGRPRPDTQYF.

Remarks on this clone: In the same sample, other DNA sequences code for this CDR3. The chain links TRBV19 to TRBJ2-7; possible D gene TRBD2, 5 bases. The CDR3 runs 14 residues. Germline V gene data show CDR1 as LNHDA and CDR2 as SQIVND (reference sequence). V lost 2 bases and J 0 bases, leaving 8 bases between the germline ends. The DNA of the CDR3 is TGTGCCAGTAGTATAACGGGGAGCTCCTACGAGCAGTACTTC. Translation gives CASSITGSSYEQYF.

The rearrangement uses TRBV5-4 and TRBJ1-3; D perhaps matches TRBD1 (6 bases). The CDR3 length is 15 residues. Germline V CDR1 and CDR2: SGHNT, YYREEE (reference sequence). Trimming took 2 bases from V and 4 from J, leaving 13 bases between them. CDR3 nucleotide sequence: TGTGCCAGCAGCTTAGGGGGTAATCGCGGAAACACCATATATTTT. This encodes CASSLGGNRGNTIYF.

The chain carries TRBV27 and TRBJ2-3; 12 nucleotides align to TRBD2. This CDR3 has 21 amino acids. V lost 2 bases and J lost 2; bases outside the gene matches: 17. Germline V gene lookup returns CDR1 MNHEY and CDR2 SMNVEV (reference sequence). CDR3 sequence: CASSLGLAGGPGSGNTDTQYF. The CDR3 DNA follows: TGTGCCAGCAGTTTAGGGCTAGCGGGAGGGCCAGGATCGGGAAACACAGATACGCAGTATTTT.

The rearrangement links TRBV28 to TRBJ1-1, with D uncertain. With 7 bases removed from V and 0 bases from J, the gap between germline ends came to 18 bases. The germline V gene has CDR1 MDHEN and CDR2 SYDVKM. CDR3 length: 16 residues. In DNA form, the CDR3 reads TGTGCCAGCAATCGATCCCGTCGACGGATGAACACTGAAGCTTTCTTT. Protein sequence: CASNRSRRRMNTEAFF.

V usage is TRBV15 and J usage is TRBJ1-2; the match to TRBD1 covers 7 bases. Germline V lookup: CDR1 LNHNV, CDR2 YYDKDF (reference sequence). The V and J ends lost 0 bases and 8 bases, in that order; junction bases with no gene match: 9. The CDR3 loop spans 15 amino acids. This chain's CDR3 is CATSRDRGGGQGYTF. As DNA, the CDR3 is TGTGCCACCAGCAGAGATCGGGGAGGGGGACAGGGCTACACCTTC.

Details on this clone: Additional DNA sequences in this sample encode the identical CDR3. J is TRBJ1-1 and V is TRBV5-1; 7 nucleotides align to TRBD1. Per the germline V gene, CDR1 is SGHRS and CDR2 is YFSETQ. This CDR3 is 13 amino acids long. V lost 3 bases, J lost 4 bases, and 3 bases stayed unmatched. CDR3 nucleotides: TGCGCCAGCAGCTCCAACAGGGGCACTGAAGCTTTCTTT. Its translation: CASSSNRGTEAFF. The whole variable domain, filled in from reference TRBV5-1 and TRBJ1-1, reads KAGVTQTPRYLIKTRGQQVTLSCSPISGHRSVSWYQQTPGQGLQFLFEYFSETQRNKGNFPGRFSGRQFSNSRSEMNVSTLELGDSALYLCASSSNRGTEAFFGQGTRLTVV.

The V gene is TRBV9, the J gene TRBJ2-2; no firm D call. V was clipped by 3 bases and J by 8 bases, with 8 bases between them. Germline loops: CDR1 SGDLS, CDR2 YYNGEE. The CDR3 extends over 12 amino acids. The CDR3 region is CASSAPMGELFF. In DNA, the CDR3 is TGTGCCAGCAGCGCGCCAATGGGGGAGCTGTTTTTT.

Of note for this clone: The sample carries other DNA sequences with the same CDR3. This chain connects TRBV18 to TRBJ2-1; 9 bases are a match to TRBD2. The CDR3 covers 15 residues. V was clipped by 1 base and J by 4 bases; unmatched bases: 2. Germline CDR1 is KGHSH and CDR2 is LQKENI. The CDR3 is CASSPLAGDYNEQFF. The CDR3, as DNA: TGTGCCAGCTCACCACTAGCGGGAGATTACAATGAGCAGTTCTTC.

This chain connects TRBV2 to TRBJ2-1; the D gene could be TRBD1 or TRBD2 (5 bases each). Trimming removed 4 bases from V and 1 base from J, with 14 bases in between. This CDR3 comprises 16 residues. CDR1 SNHLY and CDR2 FYNNEI come from the germline V gene. CDR3 protein: CASSVWGTRSYNEQFF. Written as DNA, the CDR3 is TGTGCCAGCAGTGTCTGGGGGACCAGGTCCTACAATGAGCAGTTCTTC.

The genes are TRBV19 and TRBJ2-6; D unresolved. Germline assignment: CDR1 LNHDA and CDR2 SQIVND (reference sequence). There are 14 residues in the CDR3. Between the trimmed V and J ends, which lost 8 bases and 2 bases, there was a span of 10 bases. The CDR3 spells CASGEAPGANVLTF. As DNA, the CDR3 is TGTGCCAGTGGAGAGGCCCCTGGGGCCAACGTCCTGACTTTC.

J is TRBJ2-2 and V is TRBV27; TRBD2 is a possible D gene (5 bases). Germline V CDR1 and CDR2: MNHEY, SMNVEV (reference sequence). V lost 2 bases and J lost 4, with 8 bases in between. The CDR3 totals 14 residues. CDR3 protein: CASSLRETTGELFF. The CDR3 nucleotides are TGTGCCAGCAGTTTAAGGGAGACCACCGGGGAGCTGTTTTTT.

The chain employs TRBV28 and TRBJ2-5; 9 nucleotides match TRBD2. V lost 2 bases to trimming and J lost 4 bases; unmatched junction nucleotides: 2. Germline loops: CDR1 MDHEN, CDR2 SYDVKM. The CDR3 covers 14 residues. For the CDR3, the DNA is TGTGCCAGCAGTTTACGGGGACTAGCAGAGACCCAGTACTTC. This sequence encodes CASSLRGLAETQYF.

The genes are TRBV2 and TRBJ2-3; D is perhaps TRBD2 (5 bases). The CDR3 contains 15 residues. From germline, CDR1 is SNHLY and CDR2 FYNNEI. Between the trimmed V and J ends, which lost 10 bases and 5 bases, there was a span of 22 bases. Written as DNA, the CDR3 is TGTGCCACCGCCAGAGTAGGGAGTCTTCGAGATACGCAGTATTTT. Protein: CATARVGSLRDTQYF.

The V gene is TRBV19, the J gene TRBJ2-5; the D is unclear. Germline CDR1 and CDR2: LNHDA and SQIVND (reference sequence). Trimming took 7 bases from V and 0 from J, leaving 9 bases between them. The CDR3 length is 13 residues. The CDR3 region is CASNADHQETQYF. The DNA of the CDR3 is TGTGCCAGTAACGCCGACCACCAAGAGACCCAGTACTTC.

The rearrangement links TRBV19 to TRBJ1-2, with D unclear. V gave up 1 base and J gave up 8 bases, with 14 bases separating them. CDR1 is LNHDA and CDR2 is SQIVND in the germline V gene (reference sequence). The CDR3 has 14 amino acids. The CDR3 loop is CASSIVWTQSGYTF. The DNA for the CDR3 is TGTGCCAGTAGTATAGTCTGGACTCAGAGCGGCTACACCTTC.

This clone came up a few times. Additional DNA sequences in this sample encode the identical CDR3. The chain combines TRBV9 with TRBJ1-2; D is perhaps TRBD1 (5 bases). Germline lookup yields CDR1 SGDLS and CDR2 YYNGEE. The V and J ends lost 0 bases and 2 bases respectively, with 8 bases between them. The CDR3 totals 14 residues. CDR3 amino acids: CASSVGGLNYGYTF. The CDR3 region has the DNA TGTGCCAGCAGCGTAGGGGGACTGAACTATGGCTACACCTTC.

The rearrangement joins TRBV6-5 to TRBJ2-1; 8 bases match TRBD2. CDR3 length equals 16 residues. Looked up from germline, CDR1 is MNHEY and CDR2 is SVGAGI. Germline trimming cut 2 bases from V and 4 bases from J; bases unmatched to any gene: 7. The CDR3 bases are TGTGCCAGCAGTTACCGTACTAGCGGCCTATACAATGAGCAGTTCTTC. Translating gives CASSYRTSGLYNEQFF.

V usage is TRBV11-2 and J usage is TRBJ2-5; D is perhaps TRBD1 (5 bases). The length of the CDR3 is 14 residues. V was trimmed by 5 bases and J by 3 bases, leaving 13 bases between them. Germline values: CDR1 SGHAT, CDR2 FQNNGV. The CDR3 coding sequence is TGTGCCAGCAGCGTAACAGGCTTCGAAGAGACCCAGTACTTC. As protein: CASSVTGFEETQYF.

The chain combines TRBV27 with TRBJ2-3, with D possibly TRBD2 on 5 matching bases. Per germline, CDR1 MNHEY and CDR2 SMNVEV (reference sequence). This CDR3 is 16 amino acids long. Trimming left V 1 base short and J 0 bases short, with 11 bases between. The CDR3 DNA sequence: TGTGCCAGCAGTTTATGGGCTAGCCCTAGCACAGATACGCAGTATTTT. Protein: CASSLWASPSTDTQYF.

The chain joins TRBV7-2 to TRBJ1-2; TRBD1 might be the D (5 bases). Trimming took off 2 bases at V and 4 bases at J, with 11 bases between the two ends. Germline CDR1 SGHTA, CDR2 FQGNSA. This CDR3 is 14 amino acids long. The CDR3 DNA is TGTGCCAGCAGCTTATCAGGGCCGGTCTATGGCTACACCTTC. It specifies CASSLSGPVYGYTF.

This clone has just one count. The J gene is TRBJ1-4, the V gene TRBV28; D is ambiguous. Germline CDR1 MDHEN, CDR2 SYDVKM. CDR3 length equals 15 residues. Between the trimmed V and J ends, which lost 8 bases and 8 bases, there was a span of 21 bases. The CDR3 reads CASGSSTFDGEKLFF. For the CDR3, the DNA is TGTGCCAGCGGCAGTTCGACTTTCGACGGGGAAAAACTGTTTTTT.

The gene calls are TRBV7-9 and TRBJ2-7; D perhaps matches TRBD1 (6 bases). Trimming took off 5 bases at V and 9 bases at J, with 14 bases between the two ends. This CDR3 is 12 amino acids long. Germline loops: CDR1 SEHNR, CDR2 FQNEAQ (reference sequence). CDR3 coding DNA: TGTGCCAGCAGCCGTGACAGGTTTGGGCAGTACTTC. Amino acids: CASSRDRFGQYF.

This chain uses TRBV6-6 with TRBJ2-1; 7 nucleotides align to TRBD2. CDR1 and CDR2 from the germline V gene are MNHNY and SVGAGI (reference sequence). The CDR3 runs 14 residues. Germline trimming cut 0 bases from V and 8 bases from J; bases unmatched to any gene: 4. The chain's CDR3 is CASSYSSRGDEQFF. CDR3 DNA sequence: TGTGCCAGCAGTTACTCGAGTCGGGGGGATGAGCAGTTCTTC.

The J gene is TRBJ2-3, the V gene TRBV6-5; perhaps TRBD2 as D (6 bases). This CDR3 region has 16 residues. Trimming cost V 1 base and J 3 bases, with 14 bases left between them. Germline V gene lookup returns CDR1 MNHEY and CDR2 SVGAGI. The CDR3 is CASSYLGGEGTDTQYF. In DNA, the CDR3 is TGTGCCAGCAGTTACTTGGGGGGAGAGGGGACAGATACGCAGTATTTT.

The chain joins TRBV6-1 to TRBJ1-5; TRBD1 aligns across 7 bases. Germline CDR1 reads MNHNS; CDR2 reads SASEGT. The CDR3 is 14 residues long. After removal of 5 bases from V and 5 bases from J, the junction contained 6 bases not matched to a gene. The CDR3 DNA reads TGTGCCAGCAGTCCCAGGGGGGGGGATCAGCCCCAGCATTTT. Its protein is CASSPRGGDQPQHF.